Presented here are 32 T cell receptor beta chains from one specimen sequenced in a study of T cell responses to AZD1222 COVID-19 vaccine. Some clones are missing from TCRdb's copy, which holds only in-frame ones; the method was immunoSEQ multiplex PCR. The profile shows tens of thousands of clones, 90% of them singletons. This material consisted of peripheral blood, taken on day 0 of AZD1222 vaccination. The receptors come from an adult in good health.

This rearrangement joins TRBV11-2 to TRBJ2-2; D not certain. This CDR3 contains 15 residues. Per the germline V gene, CDR1 is SGHAT and CDR2 is FQNNGV. V shed 4 bases and J shed 0 bases, with 9 bases lying between them. The CDR3 sequence: CASSSDNTNTGELFF. The CDR3 DNA reads TGTGCCAGCAGCTCCGACAACACGAACACCGGGGAGCTGTTTTTT.

The V call is TRBV7-9, the J call TRBJ1-3, with D possibly being TRBD1 (5 bases). This CDR3 spans 15 amino acids. CDR1 and CDR2 from the germline V gene are SEHNR and FQNEAQ (reference sequence). V lost 5 bases and J 2 bases, leaving 13 bases between the germline ends. The CDR3, as DNA: TGTGCCAGCAGCCGAGACAGTTTCGCTGGAAACACCATATATTTT. Translating gives CASSRDSFAGNTIYF.

This clone was found once. The rearrangement joins TRBV27 to TRBJ1-1, with 7 bases identical to TRBD1. CDR1 is MNHEY, CDR2 SMNVEV, per germline (reference sequence). This CDR3 has 13 residues. The V and J ends lost 5 bases and 8 bases, in that order; junction bases with no gene match: 8. CDR3 sequence: CASSNFRGEEAFF. CDR3 sequence (DNA): TGTGCCAGCAGTAACTTCAGGGGGGAAGAAGCTTTCTTT.

This rearrangement joins TRBV9 to TRBJ1-2; no definite D call. V was clipped by 0 bases and J by 0 bases, with 21 bases between them. This CDR3 region has 19 residues. The germline gives CDR1 SGDLS, CDR2 YYNGEE. The CDR3 protein is CASSVEGVVRNTANYGYTF. The CDR3 DNA sequence: TGTGCCAGCAGCGTAGAAGGCGTTGTGAGAAATACAGCTAACTATGGCTACACCTTC.

This clone is a singleton in its sample. The chain couples TRBV9 to TRBJ1-3, with D hard to call. The CDR3 has 16 residues. Germline values: CDR1 SGDLS, CDR2 YYNGEE. Trimming stripped 0 bases from V and 0 bases from J, with 10 bases between. CDR3 amino acids: CASSVGGSHSGNTIYF. The CDR3 nucleotides read TGTGCCAGCAGCGTAGGTGGCAGCCACTCTGGAAACACCATATATTTT.

The chain uses TRBV28 and TRBJ1-3; D gene unclear. The length of the CDR3 is 14 residues. V lost 3 bases, J lost 0 bases, and 6 bases lay in between. CDR1 is MDHEN, CDR2 SYDVKM, per germline. The DNA for the CDR3 is TGTGCCAGCAGTTTTCAGAGCTCTGGAAACACCATATATTTT. Translation gives CASSFQSSGNTIYF.

The chain recombines TRBV10-3 with TRBJ1-6; perhaps TRBD1 as D (6 bases). CDR1 ENHRY and CDR2 SYGVKD come from the germline V gene. V shed 4 bases and J shed 6 bases, with 13 bases lying between them. This CDR3 has 15 residues. CDR3 residues: CAISGGGLANSPLHF. CDR3 in DNA: TGTGCCATCAGTGGTGGGGGGCTGGCTAATTCACCCCTCCACTTT.

In its sample, this clone was seen once. This sequence joins TRBV7-8 and TRBJ1-5, with 7 bases that match TRBD1. The CDR3 extends over 14 amino acids. Losses at the gene ends were 5 bases for V and 5 bases for J; bases not matched to a gene: 6. CDR1 and CDR2 (germline): SGHVS, FQNEAQ. The chain's CDR3 is CASSPGGIDQPQHF. Here the CDR3 DNA reads TGTGCCAGCAGCCCAGGGGGGATAGATCAGCCCCAGCATTTT.

The chain couples TRBV19 to TRBJ1-4; TRBD1 agrees at 7 bases. The CDR3 runs 13 residues. V trimming: 7 bases; J trimming: 5 bases; junction bases outside the gene matches: 4. CDR1 is LNHDA and CDR2 is SQIVND in the germline V gene (reference sequence). The CDR3 DNA reads as TGTGCCAGTATCGGACAGGCGAATGAAAAACTGTTTTTT. It yields the protein CASIGQANEKLFF.

The rearrangement links TRBV5-1 to TRBJ1-1; D ambiguous. V was pared by 4 bases and J by 1 base, with 8 bases between. Germline CDR1 SGHRS, CDR2 YFSETQ. This CDR3 has 13 residues. CDR3 amino acids: CASSTPTNTEAFF. CDR3 nucleotides: TGCGCCAGCAGCACCCCTACGAACACTGAAGCTTTCTTT. The variable domain in full, completed from reference TRBV5-1 and TRBJ1-1, reads KAGVTQTPRYLIKTRGQQVTLSCSPISGHRSVSWYQQTPGQGLQFLFEYFSETQRNKGNFPGRFSGRQFSNSRSEMNVSTLELGDSALYLCASSTPTNTEAFFGQGTRLTVV.

The chain carries TRBV11-3 and TRBJ2-1; 9 nucleotides agree with TRBD2. Germline V lookup: CDR1 SGHNT, CDR2 YENEEA. Losses at the gene ends were 5 bases for V and 4 bases for J; bases not matched to a gene: 9. The CDR3 length is 16 residues. CDR3: CASSPGKLAGYNEQFF. Written as DNA, the CDR3 is TGTGCCAGCAGCCCCGGTAAGCTAGCGGGGTACAATGAGCAGTTCTTC.

The chain has TRBV7-9 and TRBJ2-7; unclear D gene. V shed 5 bases and J shed 6 bases, with 14 bases lying between them. CDR3 size: 13 residues. Germline CDR1 is SEHNR and CDR2 is FQNEAQ (reference sequence). The CDR3 reads CASSDTDTSEQYF. The CDR3 DNA reads TGTGCCAGCAGCGACACGGATACGAGCGAGCAGTACTTC.

With respect to this clone: Sequence at one end of the junction differs from germline and may be a read error. At the DNA level, this CDR3 is encoded by other sequences in the same sample as well. The chain recombines TRBV19 with TRBJ1-2; D is uncertain. Per germline, CDR1 LNHDA and CDR2 SQIVND (reference sequence). The CDR3 covers 12 residues. The CDR3 nucleotides are TGTGCCAGCAGTAGGGTGGACTATGGCTACACCTTC. The encoded protein is CASSRVDYGYTF.

The J gene is TRBJ2-2, the V gene TRBV18, with a possible D match to TRBD1 (6 bases). V was trimmed by 3 bases and J by 4 bases, leaving 9 bases between them. The germline V gene has CDR1 KGHSH and CDR2 LQKENI. This CDR3 has 14 residues. CDR3 residues: CASSPADSTGELFF. CDR3 bases: TGTGCCAGCTCACCTGCGGACAGCACCGGGGAGCTGTTTTTT.

The chain has TRBV30 and TRBJ1-1; weak D call: TRBD1 (5 bases). V lost 3 bases to trimming and J lost 1 base, with 15 bases between them. Germline-derived CDR1 and CDR2 are GTSNPN and SVGIG (reference sequence). This CDR3 is 15 amino acids long. In DNA form, the CDR3 reads TGTGCCTGGAGGGCCGAAGAAACAGGGAACACTGAAGCTTTCTTT. Amino acids: CAWRAEETGNTEAFF. Variable domain in full (rest from reference TRBV30 and TRBJ1-1): SQTIHQWPATLVQPVGSPLSLECTVEGTSNPNLYWYRQAAGRGLQLLFYSVGIGQISSEVPQNLSASRPQDRQFILSSKKLLLSDSGFYLCAWRAEETGNTEAFFGQGTRLTVV.

The chain recombines TRBV7-2 with TRBJ1-5; D may be TRBD1 (5 bases). Germline CDR1 and CDR2: SGHTA and FQGNSA. The V gene lost 8 bases and the J gene lost 2 bases, with 10 bases spanning the gap. The CDR3 has 13 residues. CDR3 amino acids: CASGVGGNQPQHF. The CDR3 region has the DNA TGTGCCAGCGGTGTGGGGGGCAATCAGCCCCAGCATTTT.

The chain uses TRBV5-1 and TRBJ1-1; D gene uncertain. This CDR3 contains 16 residues. V was pared by 0 bases and J by 2 bases, with 14 bases between. The V gene's germline CDR1 is SGHRS and CDR2 YFSETQ. CDR3 DNA: TGCGCCAGCAGCTTGGACGGGGTAGGGATCAACACTGAAGCTTTCTTT. Translated, it gives CASSLDGVGINTEAFF.

J is TRBJ2-7 and V is TRBV4-2; D possibly corresponds to TRBD1 (6 bases). Between the trimmed V and J ends, which lost 2 bases and 1 base, there was a span of 15 bases. The V gene's germline CDR1 is LGHNA and CDR2 YNFKEQ. The CDR3 is made up of 16 amino acids. This chain's CDR3 is CASSQRASDSSYEQYF. CDR3 DNA: TGTGCCAGCAGCCAAAGGGCCTCGGACAGTTCCTACGAGCAGTACTTC.

The rearrangement uses TRBV5-1 and TRBJ1-3; D call uncertain. Deletions cut 0 bases from V and 1 base from J, with 8 bases between. CDR1 SGHRS and CDR2 YFSETQ come from the germline V gene. The CDR3 contains 15 residues. Here the CDR3 reads CASSLGLGSGNTIYF. As DNA, the CDR3 is TGCGCCAGCAGCTTGGGGTTAGGGTCTGGAAACACCATATATTTT. Complete variable domain (other parts from reference TRBV5-1 and TRBJ1-3): KAGVTQTPRYLIKTRGQQVTLSCSPISGHRSVSWYQQTPGQGLQFLFEYFSETQRNKGNFPGRFSGRQFSNSRSEMNVSTLELGDSALYLCASSLGLGSGNTIYFGEGSWLTVV.

The chain joins TRBV5-1 to TRBJ1-3, with D possibly matching TRBD1 (5 bases). Trimming cost V 0 bases and J 2 bases, with 9 bases left between them. There are 15 residues in the CDR3. The germline CDR1 and CDR2 sequences are SGHRS and YFSETQ. CDR3 residues: CASSLGGTAGNTIYF. CDR3 bases: TGCGCCAGCAGCTTGGGGGGGACCGCTGGAAACACCATATATTTT.

The CDR3 protein is CSAVGLADTQYF. The CDR3 DNA follows: TGCAGCGCAGTTGGACTAGCGGATACGCAGTATTTT. The chain links TRBV29-1 to TRBJ2-3, with TRBD2 matching over 9 bases. The J segment lost 6 bases and the V segment lost 7 bases, leaving 5 bases of the junction unmatched. Germline-derived CDR1 and CDR2 are SQVTM and ANQGSEA. This CDR3 region has 12 residues.

The chain links TRBV6-5 to TRBJ2-1; D may be TRBD2 (5 bases). The CDR3 has 14 amino acids. Germline-derived CDR1 and CDR2 are MNHEY and SVGAGI. Trimming took 7 bases from V and 3 from J, leaving 13 bases between them. The CDR3, as DNA: TGTGCCAGCACGATCCGGGGTGGCTACAATGAGCAGTTCTTC. This encodes CASTIRGGYNEQFF.

The J gene is TRBJ2-3, the V gene TRBV7-9, with TRBD2 matching 7 bases. The CDR3 totals 15 residues. Trimming took 5 bases from V and 1 from J; bases not matched to a gene: 6. Germline V gene sequence: CDR1 SEHNR, CDR2 FQNEAQ (reference sequence). CDR3 protein: CASSPTGGGTDTQYF. The CDR3 region has the DNA TGTGCCAGCAGCCCTACGGGGGGTGGCACAGATACGCAGTATTTT.

This chain joins TRBV6-5 and TRBJ2-7; TRBD1 matches at 7 bases. The CDR3 consists of 14 residues. Germline V gene sequence: CDR1 MNHEY, CDR2 SVGAGI. The ends lost 7 bases at V and 4 bases at J; junction bases unmatched: 10. The CDR3 region is CASTSGDSQYEQYF. CDR3 in DNA: TGTGCCAGCACCTCTGGGGACAGCCAATACGAGCAGTACTTC.

V gene TRBV29-1 combines with J gene TRBJ2-1, with 11 bases fitting TRBD2. CDR1 and CDR2 from the germline V gene are SQVTM and ANQGSEA. The trim removed 3 bases at V and 12 bases at J, leaving 25 bases unmatched. This CDR3 comprises 19 residues. In DNA form, the CDR3 reads TGCAGCGTTGAGAGGGGACAGCTCTGGACTAGCGGGTACCTACTGGGGCAGTTCTTC. Its translation: CSVERGQLWTSGYLLGQFF.

V is TRBV11-1 and J is TRBJ2-5, with TRBD1 matching over 7 bases. V trimming: 5 bases; J trimming: 2 bases; junction bases outside the gene matches: 8. Germline V lookup: CDR1 SGHAT, CDR2 FQDESV (reference sequence). This CDR3 region has 15 residues. This CDR3 is CASSLGQANQETQYF. The CDR3 bases are TGTGCCAGCAGCCTAGGACAGGCGAATCAAGAGACCCAGTACTTC.

In this sample, this clone turned up a few times. The rearrangement uses TRBV4-1 and TRBJ1-5, with D perhaps matching TRBD1 (6 bases). Trimming shortened V by 4 bases and J by 1 base, and 11 bases separated the two germline ends. The CDR3 sequence is 15 residues long. Germline CDR1 reads MGHRA; CDR2 reads YSYEKL. The CDR3 DNA reads TGCGCCAGCAGCCTAACAGGGATGAGCAATCAGCCCCAGCATTTT. Encoded protein: CASSLTGMSNQPQHF.

The CDR3 region is CASSLGGQLNQPQHF. Written as DNA, the CDR3 is TGTGCCAGCAGCTTAGGGGGACAGCTCAATCAGCCCCAGCATTTT. This chain joins TRBV7-9 and TRBJ1-5; TRBD1 agrees at 7 bases. Germline CDR1 reads SEHNR; CDR2 reads FQNEAQ (reference sequence). The ends lost 1 base at V and 3 bases at J; junction bases unmatched: 3. The CDR3 contains 15 residues. Full variable domain (remainder filled in from reference TRBV7-9 and TRBJ1-5): DTGVSQNPRHKITKRGQNVTFRCDPISEHNRLYWYRQTLGQGPEFLTYFQNEAQLEKSRLLSDRFSAERPKGSFSTLEIQRTEQGDSAMYLCASSLGGQLNQPQHFGDGTRLSIL.

The chain recombines TRBV30 with TRBJ1-1, with a possible D match to TRBD1 (5 bases). The CDR3 is made up of 12 amino acids. The V and J ends lost 2 bases and 5 bases respectively, with 9 bases between them. Germline values: CDR1 GTSNPN, CDR2 SVGIG (reference sequence). CDR3 residues: CAWSQGWTEAFF. The CDR3 nucleotides read TGTGCCTGGAGTCAGGGTTGGACTGAAGCTTTCTTT.

The chain carries TRBV21-1 and TRBJ2-1; TRBD2 is taken as the D call from the table, unchecked against the DNA. TRBV21-1 is a documented pseudogene. This CDR3 spans 16 amino acids. CDR3 DNA sequence: TGTGCCAGCAGCCCGGAGGCTAGCGGGAGTTACAATGAGCAGTTCTTC. It encodes CASSPEASGSYNEQFF.

The chain couples TRBV29-1 to TRBJ1-4; D is possibly TRBD1 (5 bases). The CDR3 contains 13 residues. The germline gives CDR1 SQVTM, CDR2 ANQGSEA. V dropped 4 bases and J dropped 8 bases, with 14 bases sitting between them. CDR3 in DNA: TGCAGCGTTGCTTTTGGGACGGAGGAAAAACTGTTTTTT. Encoded protein: CSVAFGTEEKLFF.

The rearrangement links TRBV27 to TRBJ2-1, with TRBD2 matching 9 bases. The CDR3 sequence is 14 residues long. V lost 3 bases, J lost 8 bases, and 5 bases stayed unmatched. Germline assignment: CDR1 MNHEY and CDR2 SMNVEV (reference sequence). The DNA for the CDR3 is TGTGCCAGCAGTTTTGGTAGCGGGAGCTATGAGCAGTTCTTC. This sequence encodes CASSFGSGSYEQFF.